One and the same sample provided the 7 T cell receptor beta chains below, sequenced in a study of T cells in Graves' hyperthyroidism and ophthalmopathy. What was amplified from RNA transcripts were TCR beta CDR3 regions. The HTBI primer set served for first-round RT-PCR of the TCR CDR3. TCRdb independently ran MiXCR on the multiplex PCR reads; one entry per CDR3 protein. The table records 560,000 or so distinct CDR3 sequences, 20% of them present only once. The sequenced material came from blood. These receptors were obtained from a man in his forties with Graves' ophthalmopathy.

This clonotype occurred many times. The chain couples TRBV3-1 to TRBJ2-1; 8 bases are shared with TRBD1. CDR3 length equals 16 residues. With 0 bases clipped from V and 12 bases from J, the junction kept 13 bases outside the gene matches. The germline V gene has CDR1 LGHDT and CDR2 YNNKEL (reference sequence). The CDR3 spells CASSQDRGQGTSGQFF. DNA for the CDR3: TGTGCCAGCAGCCAAGATAGAGGACAGGGCACCAGTGGGCAGTTCTTC.

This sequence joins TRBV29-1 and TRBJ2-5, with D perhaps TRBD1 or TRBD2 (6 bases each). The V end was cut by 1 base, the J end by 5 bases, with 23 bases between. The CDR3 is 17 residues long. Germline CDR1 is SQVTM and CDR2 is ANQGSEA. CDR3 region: CSVEVSARRGREETQYF. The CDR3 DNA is TGCAGCGTTGAAGTTTCGGCACGACGGGGGCGCGAGGAGACCCAGTACTTC.

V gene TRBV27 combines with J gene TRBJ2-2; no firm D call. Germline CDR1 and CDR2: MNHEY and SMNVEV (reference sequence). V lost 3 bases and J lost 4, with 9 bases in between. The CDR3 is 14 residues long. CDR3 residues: CASSLFESTGELFF. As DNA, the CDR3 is TGTGCCAGCAGTTTGTTTGAGAGCACCGGGGAGCTGTTTTTT.

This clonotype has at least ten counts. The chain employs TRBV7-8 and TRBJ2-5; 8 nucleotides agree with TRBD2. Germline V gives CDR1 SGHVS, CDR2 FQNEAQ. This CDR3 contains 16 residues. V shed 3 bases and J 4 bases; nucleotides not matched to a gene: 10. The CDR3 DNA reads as TGTGCCAGCAGCTTCACCAGCGGGAGTATGGGAGAGACCCAGTACTTC. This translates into CASSFTSGSMGETQYF.

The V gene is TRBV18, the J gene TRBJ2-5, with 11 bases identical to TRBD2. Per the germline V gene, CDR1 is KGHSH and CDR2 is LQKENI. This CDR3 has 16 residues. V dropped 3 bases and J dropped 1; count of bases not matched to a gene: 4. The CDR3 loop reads CASSPRTSGRQETQYF. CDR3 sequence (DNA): TGTGCCAGCTCACCTCGGACTAGCGGGCGCCAAGAGACCCAGTACTTC.

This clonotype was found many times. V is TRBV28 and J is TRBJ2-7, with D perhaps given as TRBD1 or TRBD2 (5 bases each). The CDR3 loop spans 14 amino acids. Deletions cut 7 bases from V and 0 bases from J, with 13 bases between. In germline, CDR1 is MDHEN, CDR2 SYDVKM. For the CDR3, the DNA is TGTGCCAGCAACGCTCCGGGACCCTCCTACGAGCAGTACTTC. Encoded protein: CASNAPGPSYEQYF. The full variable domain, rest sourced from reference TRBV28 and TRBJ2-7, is DVKVTQSSRYLVKRTGEKVFLECVQDMDHENMFWYRQDPGLGLRLIYFSYDVKMKEKGDIPEGYSVSREKKERFSLILESASTNQTSMYLCASNAPGPSYEQYFGPGTRLTVT.

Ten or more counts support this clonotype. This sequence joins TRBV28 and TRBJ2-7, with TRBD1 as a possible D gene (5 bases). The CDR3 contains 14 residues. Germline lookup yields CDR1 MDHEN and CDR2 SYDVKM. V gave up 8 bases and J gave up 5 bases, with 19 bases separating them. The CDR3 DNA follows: TGTGCCAGCTCCAGGGCCGTATTGACCAACGAGCAGTACTTC. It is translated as CASSRAVLTNEQYF.